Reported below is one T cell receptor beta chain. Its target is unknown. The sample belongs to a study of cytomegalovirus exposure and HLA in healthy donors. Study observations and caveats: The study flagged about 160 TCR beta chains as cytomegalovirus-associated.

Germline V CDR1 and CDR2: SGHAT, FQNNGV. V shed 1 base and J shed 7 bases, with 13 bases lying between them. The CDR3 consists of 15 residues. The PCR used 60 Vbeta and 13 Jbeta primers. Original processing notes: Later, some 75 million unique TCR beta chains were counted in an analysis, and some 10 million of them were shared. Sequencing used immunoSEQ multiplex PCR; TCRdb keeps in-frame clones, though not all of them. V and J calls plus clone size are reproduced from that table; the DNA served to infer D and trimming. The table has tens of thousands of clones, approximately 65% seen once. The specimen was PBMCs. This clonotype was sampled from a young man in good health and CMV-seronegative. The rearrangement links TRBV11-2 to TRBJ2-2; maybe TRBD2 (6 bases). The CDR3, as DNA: TGTGCCAGCAGCTTAGGACTAGTGTCAGTCGGGGAGCTGTTTTTT. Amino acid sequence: CASSLGLVSVGELFF.